These 21 T cell receptor beta chains were all obtained from the same sample, sequenced in a study of T cells in women clearing cervical HPV infection. Only in-frame clones appear in the TCRdb table, and some are missing; sequencing was by immunoSEQ multiplex PCR. This sample's clone table lists 31,000 or so clones. The material sequenced was blood buffy coat. These receptors originate from a woman aged 18 to 75 with a cervical HPV16 infection that either progressed to CIN3+ or cleared (not recorded which).

As concerns this clone: The missing CDR3 end, 3 residues past where the read stops, is filled in from the germline J gene. The V gene is TRBV11-1, the J gene TRBJ2-7; 10 bases line up with TRBD1. The CDR3 is 15 amino acids. The V and J ends lost 1 base and 5 bases, in that order; junction bases with no gene match: 5. Germline V CDR1 and CDR2: SGHAT, FQDESV (reference sequence). CDR3 DNA, as far as it was read: TGTGCCAGCAGCTTAGTCGGGGACAGGGGCGACGAG. Protein: CASSLVGDRGDE. The entire CDR3 reads CASSLVGDRGDEQYF.

Notes on this clone: The read halts 3 residues ahead of the CDR3 end, with the missing end drawn from the germline J gene. The chain is built from TRBV6-2 or TRBV6-3 and TRBJ1-4; TRBD1 might be the D (6 bases). This CDR3 has 16 residues. Germline CDR1 reads MNHEY; CDR2 reads SVGEGT. V was pared by 8 bases and J by 4 bases, with 20 bases between. CDR3 protein: CASGDTRTAINEKLFF. CDR3 DNA (partial): TGTGCCAGCGGCGATACGAGGACAGCAATTAATGAAAAA.

A word on this clone: With the read ending 3 residues before the CDR3 end, the germline J gene is used to fill in that end. The chain carries TRBV18 and TRBJ2-3; tentative D call: TRBD2 (6 bases). Germline V gene lookup returns CDR1 KGHSH and CDR2 LQKENI. The CDR3 totals 14 residues. V lost 4 bases, J lost 1 base, and 9 bases lay in between. The CDR3: CASSLGGGTDTQYF. CDR3 bases read: TGTGCCAGCTCACTGGGCGGGGGCACAGATACG.

In regard to this clone: With the read ending 3 residues before the CDR3 end, the germline J gene is used to fill in that end. The chain couples TRBV11-2 to TRBJ1-6; 9 nucleotides agree with TRBD1. CDR3 length equals 14 residues. Germline lookup yields CDR1 SGHAT and CDR2 FQNNGV. V lost 5 bases and J lost 8; bases outside the gene matches: 4. CDR3 bases read: TGTGCCAGCAGCCCCGGGACAGGGTATTCACCC. It encodes CASSPGTGYSP. The entire CDR3 is CASSPGTGYSPLHF.

Comment on this clone: The read terminates 3 residues before the CDR3 end, so the remaining end is supplied by the germline J gene. The rearrangement uses TRBV18 and TRBJ1-2; tentatively, D is TRBD1 (5 bases). In germline, CDR1 is KGHSH, CDR2 LQKENI. Trimming left V 3 bases short and J 5 bases short, with 13 bases between. The CDR3 consists of 14 residues. This CDR3 is CASSPNAQEYGYTF. CDR3 bases read: TGTGCCAGCTCACCGAACGCACAGGAATATGGC. Drawing the rest from reference TRBV18 and TRBJ1-2, the complete variable domain is NAGVMQNPRHLVRRRGQEARLRCSPMKGHSHVYWYRQLPEEGLKFMVYLQKENIIDESGMPKERFSAEFPKEGPSILRIQQVVRGDSAAYFCASSPNAQEYGYTFGSGTRLTVV.

About this clone itself: The read finishes 3 residues shy of the CDR3 end, and the germline J gene is used to complete it. This chain links TRBV20-1 with TRBJ2-3, with D possibly being TRBD2 (5 bases). Germline V CDR1 and CDR2: DFQATT, SNEGSKA (reference sequence). The CDR3 sequence is 15 residues long. The chain's CDR3 is CSAPQGAVLRGTQYF. The covered CDR3 bases are TGCAGTGCTCCCCAAGGAGCGGTTCTGAGAGGGACG.

Details on this clone: Read coverage stops 3 residues before the CDR3 terminus; the germline J gene supplies the remainder. The chain uses TRBV27 and TRBJ1-1, with D tentatively TRBD1 (5 bases). This CDR3 has 15 amino acids. Germline lookup yields CDR1 MNHEY and CDR2 SMNVEV (reference sequence). The sequenced part of the CDR3 DNA is TGTTCCACCTCTTATAACCCAGACAGACCTGAAGCA. The encoded protein is CSTSYNPDRPEA. The CDR3 reads in full as CSTSYNPDRPEAAFF.

Partial CDR3 DNA: TGTGCCAGCAGCCGAGATCCGGGACCTCAGGGGGAGACC. Protein sequence: CASSRDPGPQGET. The CDR3 in full is CASSRDPGPQGETQYF. J is TRBJ2-5 and V is TRBV7-6; weak D call: TRBD1 (6 bases). The read ends 3 residues early relative to the CDR3; the germline J gene fills the gap. CDR1 is SGHVS, CDR2 FNYEAQ, per germline. The V end was cut by 5 bases, the J end by 5 bases, with 21 bases between. The CDR3 loop spans 16 amino acids.

As for this clone: The read falls 3 residues short of the CDR3 end, and the missing part is taken from the germline J gene. The chain combines TRBV5-6 with TRBJ1-3, with D possibly being TRBD1 (5 bases). Germline lookup yields CDR1 SGHDT and CDR2 YYEEEE. There are 15 residues in the CDR3. V was trimmed by 3 bases and J by 0 bases, leaving 10 bases between them. The DNA read from the CDR3 is TGTGCCAGCAGCTCCAGGGTTTTCTCTGGAAACACC. The encoded protein is CASSSRVFSGNT. The full CDR3 reads CASSSRVFSGNTIYF.

Details on this clone: The read finishes 3 residues shy of the CDR3 end, and the germline J gene is used to complete it. This chain uses TRBV6-1 with TRBJ2-7; 9 positions agree with TRBD2. The CDR3 is made up of 16 amino acids. Trimming at V came to 2 bases and at J to 4 bases, leaving 9 bases not matched to a gene. The germline gives CDR1 MNHNS, CDR2 SASEGT. The covered CDR3 bases are TGTGCCAGCAGTGAACTAGCGGGAAATTCGGTTTACGAG. This translates into CASSELAGNSVYE. The CDR3 in its entirety is CASSELAGNSVYEQYF.

Concerning this clone: The read comes to an end 3 residues before the CDR3 does, leaving the germline J gene to fill in the end. This chain connects TRBV7-2 to TRBJ1-2, with D maybe TRBD1 (6 bases). V lost 5 bases and J 4 bases, leaving 17 bases between the germline ends. Germline values: CDR1 SGHTA, CDR2 FQGNSA. The CDR3 runs 15 residues. The sequenced CDR3 bases are TGTGCCAGCAGCGGGGTGGACAGACTCTCCTATGGC. Its translation: CASSGVDRLSYG. The full CDR3 protein reads CASSGVDRLSYGYTF.

Of note for this clone: The CDR3 end lies 3 residues beyond the end of the read and is filled in from the germline J gene. The rearrangement links TRBV20-1 to TRBJ1-4; 8 bases line up with TRBD1. V lost 7 bases and J lost 6; bases outside the gene matches: 7. CDR3 size: 13 residues. Germline CDR1 is DFQATT and CDR2 is SNEGSKA (reference sequence). The CDR3 loop is CSVPDREYEKLFF. CDR3 DNA, as far as it was read: TGCAGTGTCCCGGACAGGGAGTATGAAAAA.

About this clone itself: Read coverage stops 3 residues before the CDR3 terminus; the germline J gene supplies the remainder. This chain connects TRBV18 to TRBJ1-1; D gene uncertain. CDR3 length: 15 amino acids. Germline CDR1 and CDR2: KGHSH and LQKENI. Trimming cost V 3 bases and J 6 bases, with 17 bases left between them. Here the CDR3 reads CASSPNQEIRSEAFF. The CDR3 DNA, read in part, is TGTGCCAGCTCACCCAACCAGGAAATACGGTCTGAA.

In regard to this clone: The read ends 3 residues early relative to the CDR3; the germline J gene fills the gap. The chain couples TRBV29-1 to TRBJ2-2; perhaps TRBD2 as D (5 bases). The CDR3 runs to 13 residues. Trimming removed 7 bases at V and 4 bases at J, with 13 bases between. The germline gives CDR1 SQVTM, CDR2 ANQGSEA. The CDR3 DNA, read in part, is TGCAGCGGAGCTTCACTAGTCACCGGGGAG. Its translation: CSGASLVTGE. The CDR3 reads in full as CSGASLVTGELFF.

With regard to this clone: The CDR3 is cut off 3 residues early in the read; its end comes from the germline J gene. V usage is TRBV30 and J usage is TRBJ2-7, with 7 bases aligning to TRBD2. The CDR3 is 14 amino acids. Losses at the gene ends were 5 bases for V and 2 bases for J; bases not matched to a gene: 9. The germline V gene has CDR1 GTSNPN and CDR2 SVGIG (reference sequence). The sequenced part of the CDR3 DNA is TGTGCCTGGGGGAGGGGCGGCTCAGCCTACGAG. This encodes CAWGRGGSAYE. The whole CDR3 protein reads CAWGRGGSAYEQYF.

A note on this clone: The CDR3 goes on 3 residues after the read ends, and that part is filled in from the germline J gene. The J gene is TRBJ1-2, the V gene TRBV5-5; D not resolved. The CDR3 runs 13 residues. V was shortened by 0 bases and J by 4 bases, with 7 bases between the two germline ends. Germline lookup yields CDR1 SGHKS and CDR2 YYEKEE (reference sequence). The covered CDR3 bases are TGTGCCAGCAGCTTGGACAGTGGCTATGGC. Its protein product is CASSLDSGYG. The whole CDR3 sequence is CASSLDSGYGYTF.

A remark on this clone: The CDR3 extends 3 residues past the end of the read, so its final part is completed from the germline J gene. The chain joins TRBV7-2 to TRBJ2-3, with D tentatively TRBD2 (6 bases). The germline V and J ends were trimmed by 2 bases and 5 bases, with 8 bases remaining between them. Per germline, CDR1 SGHTA and CDR2 FQGNSA. This CDR3 has 13 residues. The DNA read from the CDR3 is TGTGCCAGCAGCTTACAGGGAGGAGATACG. It yields the protein CASSLQGGDT. The CDR3 as a whole reads CASSLQGGDTQYF.

Notes on this clone: The read ends 3 residues shy of where the CDR3 ends; the end is completed using the germline J gene. The genes are TRBV6-2 or TRBV6-3 and TRBJ1-2; 7 positions agree with TRBD1. After removal of 5 bases from V and 4 bases from J, the junction contained 10 bases not matched to a gene. The CDR3 spans 15 residues. Per germline, CDR1 MNHEY and CDR2 SVGEGT. The CDR3 protein is CASSNWGQPTYGYTF. The part of the CDR3 DNA that was read is TGTGCCAGCAGTAACTGGGGACAGCCTACCTATGGC.

About this clone itself: The read halts 3 residues ahead of the CDR3 end, with the missing end drawn from the germline J gene. The V call is TRBV14, the J call TRBJ2-4; D is uncertain. CDR3 size: 11 residues. The germline V gene encodes CDR1 SGHDN and CDR2 FVKESK. The covered CDR3 bases are TGTGCCAGCAGCCAAGAAGGTTTT. It encodes CASSQEGF. In full, the CDR3 is CASSQEGFQYF.

CDR3 amino acids: CASSLIGGVTGELFF. The DNA read from the CDR3 is TGTGCCAGCAGCTTAATAGGGGGTGTAACCGGGGAG. The chain couples TRBV7-2 to TRBJ2-2; perhaps TRBD1 as D (6 bases). The missing CDR3 end, 3 residues past where the read stops, is filled in from the germline J gene. This CDR3 has 15 amino acids. Trimming cost V 2 bases and J 5 bases, with 12 bases left between them. CDR1 is SGHTA, CDR2 FQGNSA, per germline.

On this clone: The read ends 3 residues shy of where the CDR3 ends; the end is completed using the germline J gene. This chain joins TRBV6-1 and TRBJ1-4; the match to TRBD1 covers 9 bases. The CDR3 runs to 14 residues. V lost 3 bases to trimming and J lost 8 bases; unmatched junction nucleotides: 4. Germline lookup yields CDR1 MNHNS and CDR2 SASEGT. Partial CDR3 DNA: TGTGCCAGCAGTGACCGACAGGGGGAAGAAAAA. The encoded protein is CASSDRQGEEK. The full CDR3 is CASSDRQGEEKLFF.